Below are 6 T cell receptor beta chains sequenced from a single sample in a study of T-cell memory formation after mild COVID-19. TCRdb reprocessed the 5' RACE reads via MiXCR and lists one record per CDR3 protein. The profile shows hundreds of thousands of distinct CDR3 sequences, roughly 25% of them singletons. The sample consisted of PBMCs or a T cell subset sorted from them (not recorded which). The receptors here all came from an adult woman who had mild COVID-19 (a few samples of this study predate the infection). Cell type and time point are not known.

This sequence joins TRBV25-1 and TRBJ2-1, with 8 nucleotides matching TRBD1. This CDR3 region has 13 residues. V shed 4 bases, J shed 8 bases, and the junction held 4 bases outside the gene matches. From germline, CDR1 is MGHDK and CDR2 SYGVNS. The CDR3 sequence: CASSADREDEQFF. The CDR3 nucleotides read TGTGCCAGCAGTGCGGACAGGGAAGATGAGCAGTTCTTC. Combining the CDR3 with reference TRBV25-1 and TRBJ2-1 gives the whole variable domain EADIYQTPRYLVIGTGKKITLECSQTMGHDKMYWYQQDPGMELHLIHYSYGVNSTEKGDLSSESTVSRIRTEHFPLTLESARPSHTSQYLCASSADREDEQFFGPGTRLTVL.

The gene calls are TRBV7-2 and TRBJ2-1; D gene unclear. This CDR3 is 11 amino acids long. Trimming removed 5 bases from V and 8 bases from J, with 7 bases in between. Per the germline V gene, CDR1 is SGHTA and CDR2 is FQGNSA. CDR3 sequence: CASSRSYEQFF. The CDR3 coding sequence is TGTGCCAGCAGCCGTAGCTATGAGCAGTTCTTC.

This clonotype has more than one count but fewer than ten. The CDR3 sequence: CASSVALAGHYNEQFF. The CDR3 DNA sequence: TGTGCCAGCAGCGTAGCTTTAGCGGGCCACTACAATGAGCAGTTCTTC. The chain joins TRBV9 to TRBJ2-1; TRBD2 aligns across 7 bases. Losses at the gene ends were 0 bases for V and 3 bases for J; bases not matched to a gene: 6. The CDR3 loop spans 16 amino acids. Germline values: CDR1 SGDLS, CDR2 YYNGEE.

This clonotype was seen only a few times. The V and J genes are TRBV29-1 and TRBJ1-1, with TRBD1 matching 9 bases. Losses at the gene ends were 3 bases for V and 3 bases for J; bases not matched to a gene: 8. This CDR3 region has 15 residues. The germline CDR1 and CDR2 sequences are SQVTM and ANQGSEA. Written as DNA, the CDR3 is TGCAGCGTTGATGAAGGCGGGACAGGGTACACTGAAGCTTTCTTT. This encodes CSVDEGGTGYTEAFF.

V is TRBV12-3 or TRBV12-4 and J is TRBJ2-1; 7 bases are a match to TRBD2. The CDR3 is made up of 15 amino acids. The V segment lost 6 bases and the J segment 7 bases; nucleotides outside the gene matches: 12. CDR3 region: CASSRTSWGWNEQFF. The CDR3 DNA is TGTGCCAGCAGCAGGACTAGTTGGGGATGGAATGAGCAGTTCTTC.

The gene calls are TRBV19 and TRBJ2-1; TRBD2 aligns across 7 bases. Germline V gene sequence: CDR1 LNHDA, CDR2 SQIVND (reference sequence). The CDR3 is made up of 15 amino acids. Losses at the gene ends were 6 bases for V and 7 bases for J; bases not matched to a gene: 12. The CDR3 here is CASRYRWGGLNEQFF. The DNA of the CDR3 is TGTGCCAGTAGATATCGATGGGGGGGTTTGAATGAGCAGTTCTTC.